This T cell receptor beta chain was recovered during a study of blood T cell repertoires in COVID-19. About the study: PBMCs, B-cell-depleted T cells, or T cells were the source of the cDNA or gDNA that made up the material.

The CDR3 extends over 16 amino acids. Germline CDR1 reads LNHDA; CDR2 reads SQIVND (reference sequence). V lost 3 bases, J lost 9 bases, and 21 bases lay in between. As processed by the authors: Amplification with reference gene primers provided the estimates of nucleated cell counts. Some clones are missing from TCRdb's copy, which holds only in-frame ones; the method was immunoSEQ multiplex PCR. The DNA was the basis for D and trimming; V, J and clone size are from that table. The table has more than 65,000 clones, roughly 87% seen once. The receptor's source is a man in his sixties with acute or convalescent COVID-19. The sequenced sample was peripheral blood. The chain has TRBV19 and TRBJ1-5; TRBD1 might be the D (6 bases). CDR3 sequence: CASSMGWKDSRSPQHF. The CDR3 DNA follows: TGTGCCAGTAGTATGGGATGGAAGGACAGTCGATCGCCCCAGCATTTT.